This T cell receptor beta chain was sequenced in a study of post-analysis software for immune sequencing data. Unique molecular identifiers were carried by the TCR beta cDNA libraries. TCRdb itself ran the PCR reads through MiXCR, one entry per CDR3 protein. Among hundreds of thousands of distinct CDR3 sequences listed, 25% to 30% were seen once. Study observations and caveats: Samples from one preparation batch, clustered by F measure, grouped strongly together. About five TRBV segments appeared more often in patients than in controls, and TRBV5-6, TRBV5-1 and TRBV20-1 were among these. Compared against controls, patients with multiple sclerosis displayed significantly lower normalized Chao1 diversity.

The germline V and J ends were trimmed by 3 bases and 3 bases, with 11 bases remaining between them. Per the germline V gene, CDR1 is LGHDT and CDR2 is YNNKEL (reference sequence). This CDR3 comprises 14 residues. As regards this clonotype: The antigen remains unidentified.

The chain combines TRBV3-1 with TRBJ2-5, with no clear D. This TCR was sampled from a girl aged 10 to 17 with multiple sclerosis. The sequencing sample was made of blood. CDR3 DNA sequence: TGTGCCAGCAGCCACGCTCGATGGGAAGAGACCCAGTACTTC. This encodes CASSHARWEETQYF.